These 18 T cell receptor beta chains came from one sample sequenced in a study of lymphopenia after photon versus proton radiotherapy. Profiled with immunoSEQ multiplex PCR; TCRdb holds only in-frame clones, not every one. The sample holds around 150,000 clones; roughly nine tenths are singletons and the top ten take around 4.6%. The source material was peripheral blood, sampled from a patient treated with photon-based radiotherapy. These receptor sequences come from a man in his fifties with gastric cancer.

The genes are TRBV4-3 and TRBJ2-1, with D unclear. CDR3 length equals 16 residues. CDR1 is LGHNA and CDR2 is YSLEER in the germline V gene. Trimming removed 5 bases at V and 2 bases at J, with 16 bases between. Here the CDR3 DNA reads TGCGCCAGCAGCTCCAACTACCAAAGGGCCTACAATGAGCAGTTCTTC. Amino acid sequence: CASSSNYQRAYNEQFF.

The CDR3 coding sequence is TGTGCCAGCTCGCAAAACCCGTCCGGAACTAATGAAAAACTGTTTTTT. Translating gives CASSQNPSGTNEKLFF. This chain joins TRBV18 and TRBJ1-4; no reliable D call. CDR1 KGHSH and CDR2 LQKENI come from the germline V gene. The length of the CDR3 is 16 residues. V dropped 6 bases and J dropped 1 base, with 15 bases sitting between them.

The rearrangement joins TRBV7-2 to TRBJ2-4, with 7 positions matching TRBD2. The V and J ends lost 5 bases and 9 bases, in that order; junction bases with no gene match: 7. The CDR3 runs to 13 residues. Germline V lookup: CDR1 SGHTA, CDR2 FQGNSA. DNA of the CDR3: TGTGCCAGCAGCAGCTTAGGGAGGGTCATTCAGTACTTC. Protein sequence: CASSSLGRVIQYF.

This chain links TRBV28 with TRBJ2-7; D unclear. Deletions cut 1 base from V and 3 bases from J, with 13 bases between. The CDR3 totals 15 residues. CDR1 and CDR2 from the germline V gene are MDHEN and SYDVKM. Here the CDR3 DNA reads TGTGCCAGCAGTTTATCACAAGGGTATGTCTACGAGCAGTACTTC. It yields the protein CASSLSQGYVYEQYF.

This rearrangement joins TRBV30 to TRBJ2-5; D not certain. This CDR3 contains 14 residues. CDR1 and CDR2 (germline): GTSNPN, SVGIG (reference sequence). V was cut by 3 bases and J by 2 bases, with 13 bases left in between. The CDR3: CAWRSGRNQETQYF. The DNA of the CDR3 is TGTGCCTGGAGATCCGGGCGGAATCAAGAGACCCAGTACTTC.

V usage is TRBV7-2 and J usage is TRBJ2-5; tentatively, D is TRBD2 (6 bases). V gave up 3 bases and J gave up 1 base, with 9 bases separating them. The germline CDR1 and CDR2 sequences are SGHTA and FQGNSA. This CDR3 is 14 amino acids long. The CDR3 DNA is TGTGCCAGCAGCTTCTCGGGAGTCCAAGAGACCCAGTACTTC. This translates into CASSFSGVQETQYF.

The chain employs TRBV6-7 and TRBJ1-2, with D perhaps matching TRBD1 (5 bases). TRBV6-7 is classed as an ORF, of uncertain function. CDR3 length: 14 residues. Trimming stripped 0 bases from V and 8 bases from J, with 13 bases between. The CDR3 spells CASSYSGTTRGYTF. The DNA of the CDR3 is TGTGCCAGCAGTTACTCAGGGACTACCCGCGGCTACACCTTC.

The rearrangement joins TRBV18 to TRBJ1-3, with 7 bases aligning to TRBD1. Trimming at V came to 5 bases and at J to 2 bases, leaving 6 bases not matched to a gene. The CDR3 totals 15 residues. In germline, CDR1 is KGHSH, CDR2 LQKENI. Here the CDR3 DNA reads TGTGCCAGCTCAACCACGACAGGGCCTGGAAACACCATATATTTT. Protein product: CASSTTTGPGNTIYF. Looking up the rest from reference TRBV18 and TRBJ1-3 gives the full variable domain: NAGVMQNPRHLVRRRGQEARLRCSPMKGHSHVYWYRQLPEEGLKFMVYLQKENIIDESGMPKERFSAEFPKEGPSILRIQQVVRGDSAAYFCASSTTTGPGNTIYFGEGSWLTVV.

This chain joins TRBV7-2 and TRBJ1-6; D is ambiguous. V dropped 2 bases and J dropped 7 bases, with 9 bases sitting between them. The CDR3 runs to 14 residues. Germline V gene data show CDR1 as SGHTA and CDR2 as FQGNSA. This CDR3 is CASSLKGLNSPLHF. The CDR3 DNA is TGTGCCAGCAGCTTAAAAGGGTTGAATTCACCCCTCCACTTT.

The genes are TRBV6-5 and TRBJ2-3, with D uncertain. Per germline, CDR1 MNHEY and CDR2 SVGAGI. Trimming shortened V by 5 bases and J by 9 bases, and 12 bases separated the two germline ends. CDR3 length: 12 amino acids. CDR3 in amino acids: CASSSALGTQYF. The CDR3 DNA sequence: TGTGCCAGCAGTAGCGCCCTGGGGACGCAGTATTTT.

The chain carries TRBV9 and TRBJ2-2; D remains ambiguous. The germline CDR1 and CDR2 sequences are SGDLS and YYNGEE. V gave up 3 bases and J gave up 0 bases, with 3 bases separating them. CDR3 size: 13 residues. The DNA for the CDR3 is TGTGCCAGCAGCGGAGCGAACACCGGGGAGCTGTTTTTT. Its translation: CASSGANTGELFF.

CDR3: CASSVDHQETQYF. For the CDR3, the DNA is TGTGCCAGCAGCGTAGACCACCAAGAGACCCAGTACTTC. The rearrangement joins TRBV9 to TRBJ2-5, with unresolved D. The germline V and J ends were trimmed by 0 bases and 0 bases, with 3 bases remaining between them. Per the germline V gene, CDR1 is SGDLS and CDR2 is YYNGEE. This CDR3 comprises 13 residues.

The chain links TRBV5-8 to TRBJ2-2, with 11 positions matching TRBD2. After removal of 0 bases from V and 5 bases from J, the junction contained 12 bases not matched to a gene. CDR3 size: 19 residues. Germline assignment: CDR1 SGHTS and CDR2 YDEGEE. CDR3 nucleotides: TGTGCCAGCAGCTTGGTTGTACTAGCGGGAGTAATTGGGACCGGGGAGCTGTTTTTT. Translating it yields CASSLVVLAGVIGTGELFF.

This chain connects TRBV15 to TRBJ2-1; D may be TRBD1 (5 bases). Germline V gives CDR1 LNHNV, CDR2 YYDKDF (reference sequence). V lost 2 bases and J 8 bases, leaving 13 bases between the germline ends. The CDR3 spans 14 residues. CDR3 bases: TGTGCCACCAGCAGATTTCTCCAGGGTGATGAGCAGTTCTTC. This sequence encodes CATSRFLQGDEQFF.

CDR3 sequence (DNA): TGTGCCAGCAGCCCCCGGCCGGGACAGACTAATGAAAAACTGTTTTTT. It translates to CASSPRPGQTNEKLFF. The chain couples TRBV7-2 to TRBJ1-4; 7 bases match TRBD1. This CDR3 contains 16 residues. Germline CDR1 is SGHTA and CDR2 is FQGNSA. J was trimmed by 2 bases and V by 5 bases; bases with no gene match: 8.

The chain couples TRBV5-4 to TRBJ2-3; 10 nucleotides match TRBD2. J was trimmed by 3 bases and V by 1 base; bases with no gene match: 2. The germline CDR1 and CDR2 sequences are SGHNT and YYREEE (reference sequence). The CDR3 sequence is 15 residues long. CDR3 nucleotides: TGTGCCAGCAGCTTGAAGACTAGCGGGACAGATACGCAGTATTTT. As protein: CASSLKTSGTDTQYF.

The rearrangement uses TRBV11-2 and TRBJ2-1; possible D gene TRBD1, 5 bases. Trimming cost V 5 bases and J 8 bases, with 16 bases left between them. The CDR3 runs to 14 residues. Germline V gene lookup returns CDR1 SGHAT and CDR2 FQNNGV. This CDR3 is CASSHSGHIDEQFF. The CDR3 bases are TGTGCCAGCAGCCATTCAGGGCATATCGATGAGCAGTTCTTC.

In this sample, this clone turned up once. As DNA, the CDR3 is TGTGCCAGCAGTGAAACTGGGGCTTTTGGCGAAAAACTGTTTTTT. It is translated as CASSETGAFGEKLFF. This chain joins TRBV2 and TRBJ1-4; possible D gene TRBD1, 5 bases. Germline assignment: CDR1 SNHLY and CDR2 FYNNEI. The CDR3 extends over 15 amino acids. With 2 bases removed from V and 8 bases from J, the gap between germline ends came to 15 bases.